This is a list of T cell receptor beta chains from one sample in a study of T cells after somatic rescue of genetic block. Sequencing used immunoSEQ multiplex PCR; TCRdb keeps in-frame clones, though not all of them. This sample has tens of thousands of clones, with approximately 96% found just once. The sample was peripheral blood mononuclear cells (PBMCs). The origin of the receptors is a child in the first two years of life. Both conserved end residues are part of each CDR3. The D gene is left open where the match is weak. Not every row has a clone size; where given, it reads once, few, many or a size class.

>few|TRBJ1-2|.|TRBV5-1
CASSLTGPRGGRYGYTF
TGCGCCAGCAGCCTTACCGGACCCAGGGGAGGAAGGTATGGCTACACCTTC
>once|TRBJ2-6|.|TRBV19
CASRWASGANVLTF
TGTGCCAGTAGATGGGCATCTGGGGCCAACGTCCTGACTTTC
>.|TRBJ2-1|TRBD2|TRBV9
CASSGHGTSGEDEQFF
TGTGCCAGCAGCGGCCACGGGACTAGCGGGGAAGATGAGCAGTTCTTC
>.|TRBJ1-1|.|TRBV7-9
CASSFWGRGYTVAFF
TGTGCCAGCAGCTTTTGGGGACGGGGGTACACTGTAGCTTTCTTT
>.|TRBJ2-7|TRBD2|TRBV5-1
CASSPGLAGSYEQYF
TGCGCCAGCAGCCCGGGACTAGCGGGGTCCTACGAGCAGTACTTC
>.|TRBJ2-1|TRBD2|TRBV6-4
CASSFLAGGSSYNEQFF
TGTGCCAGCAGCTTTTTAGCGGGAGGGAGCTCCTACAATGAGCAGTTCTTC
>.|TRBJ2-7|TRBD1|TRBV2
CATGTAYSYEQYF
TGTGCCACAGGGACAGCCTATTCCTACGAGCAGTACTTC
>.|TRBJ2-4|.|TRBV7-2
CASSLWGENIQYF
TGTGCCAGCAGCCTGTGGGGAGAAAACATTCAGTACTTC
>.|TRBJ1-1|.|TRBV2
CASSERNTEAFF
TGTGCCAGCAGTGAAAGGAACACTGAAGCTTTCTTT
>once|TRBJ2-7|.|TRBV6-5
CASSSRDTYEQYF
TGTGCCAGCAGTAGTCGGGACACCTACGAGCAGTACTTC
>.|TRBJ2-3|.|TRBV11-2
CASSSARPTDTQYF
TGTGCCAGCAGCTCAGCCCGACCCACAGATACGCAGTATTTT
>.|TRBJ1-2|.|TRBV4-1
CASSQAPGIGYTF
TGCGCCAGCAGCCAAGCTCCAGGGATCGGCTACACCTTC
>.|TRBJ1-4|TRBD1|TRBV6-1
CASSFDRAINEKLFF
TGTGCCAGCAGCTTCGACAGGGCGATTAATGAAAAACTGTTTTTT
>few|TRBJ2-7|.|TRBV10-3
CAISESGNEQYF
TGTGCCATCAGTGAGTCGGGTAACGAGCAGTACTTC
>.|TRBJ2-5|.|TRBV6-5
CASSGSGVETQYF
TGTGCCAGCAGTGGCTCAGGGGTGGAGACCCAGTACTTC
>.|TRBJ2-1|TRBD1|TRBV2
CANRGRDYLNEQFF
TGTGCCAACAGGGGGCGAGATTATCTAAATGAGCAGTTCTTC
>.|TRBJ2-7|.|TRBV7-9
CASSLEAGEQYF
TGTGCCAGCAGCTTAGAGGCAGGCGAGCAGTACTTC
>.|TRBJ1-1|.|TRBV6-6
CASSYPGQPAEAFF
TGTGCCAGCAGTTACCCAGGGCAACCAGCTGAAGCTTTCTTT
>.|TRBJ1-2|.|TRBV5-1
CASSFRTRNGYTF
TGCGCCAGCAGCTTCCGGACAAGAAATGGCTACACCTTC
>.|TRBJ2-2|TRBD2|TRBV4-1
CASSQEGGRTGELFF
TGCGCCAGCAGCCAAGAAGGCGGGAGGACCGGGGAGCTGTTTTTT
>.|TRBJ2-2|.|TRBV27
CASSLFVSGELFF
TGTGCCAGCAGTTTATTCGTCTCGGGGGAGCTGTTTTTT
>.|TRBJ2-7|.|TRBV4-1
CASSQGKGEGPSEQYF
TGCGCCAGCAGCCAAGGGAAGGGGGAGGGCCCGAGCGAGCAGTACTTC
>once|TRBJ1-6|.|TRBV7-9
CASSLGQSHSPLHF
TGTGCCAGCAGCTTAGGGCAGTCCCATTCACCCCTCCACTTT
>.|TRBJ2-2|TRBD2|TRBV4-2
CASGRPAGGPGELFF
TGTGCCAGCGGAAGGCCAGCGGGAGGCCCCGGGGAGCTGTTTTTT